The rows below give T cell receptor beta chains drawn from one sample of a study of shared clonotypes between healthy human individuals. The repertoire was sequenced with immunoSEQ multiplex PCR; TCRdb's copy has only in-frame clones and lacks some. The data show millions of clones, more than 85% seen once. Input material: naive CD8+ T cells from PBMCs. All receptors derive from a man between 18 and 29 years old in good health. Some clones in this sample may be carry-over from other donors' samples. Both conserved end residues are part of each CDR3. A D gene is named only where the DNA matches it firmly. Part of the rows lack a size; the others show once, few, many or a class for expanded clones.

abundance	j_gene	d_gene	v_gene	CDR3aa	CDR3nt
-	TRBJ2-3	TRBD1	TRBV5-1	CASSLEGDRIDTQYF	TGCGCCAGCAGCTTGGAGGGGGACAGAATAGATACGCAGTATTTT
once	TRBJ2-7	-	TRBV19	CASSPATGYEQYF	TGTGCCAGTAGCCCAGCGACGGGCTACGAGCAGTACTTC
-	TRBJ2-3	-	TRBV9	CASSEGMYTDTQYF	TGTGCCAGCAGCGAGGGCATGTACACAGATACGCAGTATTTT
-	TRBJ2-1	-	TRBV30	CAWSWYAQFF	TGTGCCTGGAGTTGGTACGCGCAGTTCTTC
-	TRBJ2-7	-	TRBV27	CASSSRTNPYEQYF	TGTGCCAGCAGTTCCCGGACAAATCCCTACGAGCAGTACTTC
-	TRBJ2-7	-	TRBV5-4	CASNLWDDAYEQYF	TGTGCCAGCAACCTTTGGGACGACGCCTACGAGCAGTACTTC
-	TRBJ2-3	-	TRBV28	CASNPGRSKATDTQYF	TGTGCCAGCAACCCGGGAAGGAGTAAAGCGACAGATACGCAGTATTTT
-	TRBJ2-7	-	TRBV7-9	CASSPQTGPQVYEQYF	TGTGCCAGCAGCCCGCAAACAGGACCACAAGTCTACGAGCAGTACTTC
-	TRBJ2-1	TRBD2	TRBV7-9	CASSLALLADEQFF	TGTGCCAGCAGCTTAGCGCTCCTAGCGGACGAGCAGTTCTTC
-	TRBJ2-6	-	TRBV9	CASSAGYGANVLTF	TGTGCCAGCAGCGCAGGGTACGGGGCCAACGTCCTGACTTTC
-	TRBJ2-4	-	TRBV11-2	CASSLEGLIAKNIQYF	TGTGCCAGCAGCCTAGAAGGACTCATAGCCAAAAACATTCAGTACTTC
-	TRBJ2-3	-	TRBV19	CASTDGSADTQYF	TGTGCCAGTACGGACGGGAGCGCAGATACGCAGTATTTT
-	TRBJ2-1	TRBD1	TRBV4-3	CASSSGRGQGNNEQFF	TGCGCCAGCAGCTCGGGGAGGGGACAGGGGAACAATGAGCAGTTCTTC
-	TRBJ2-7	-	TRBV4-1	CASSQRDQGYEQYF	TGCGCCAGCAGCCAACGAGACCAGGGCTACGAGCAGTACTTC
-	TRBJ2-2	-	TRBV7-9	CASGWGAHTGELFF	TGTGCCAGCGGTTGGGGAGCGCACACCGGGGAGCTGTTTTTT
-	TRBJ1-2	TRBD1	TRBV6-5	CASRQGQGFSGYTF	TGTGCCAGCAGGCAAGGACAGGGGTTTAGTGGCTACACCTTC
-	TRBJ2-3	-	TRBV6-6	CASSYGFTDTQYF	TGTGCCAGCAGTTACGGATTTACAGATACGCAGTATTTT
-	TRBJ1-2	-	TRBV19	CASKLGVGYGYTF	TGTGCCAGCAAACTAGGGGTCGGCTATGGCTACACCTTC
-	TRBJ2-7	-	TRBV5-6	CASSLVVTAHEQYF	TGTGCCAGCAGCTTGGTGGTGACTGCTCACGAGCAGTACTTC
-	TRBJ2-6	-	TRBV5-1	CASSPYDSGANVLTF	TGCGCCAGCAGCCCATACGACTCTGGGGCCAACGTCCTGACTTTC
-	TRBJ2-7	-	TRBV19	CASSIGGHNEQYF	TGTGCCAGTAGTATCGGGGGGCACAACGAGCAGTACTTC
-	TRBJ1-2	TRBD1	TRBV13	CASSTNRGRTGYTF	TGTGCCAGCAGCACCAACAGGGGGCGGACTGGCTACACCTTC
-	TRBJ2-2	-	TRBV9	CASSGGTSGELFF	TGTGCCAGCAGTGGGGGGACATCCGGGGAGCTGTTTTTT
-	TRBJ2-1	-	TRBV9	CASSVDFHNEQFF	TGTGCCAGCAGCGTGGACTTTCACAATGAGCAGTTCTTC
-	TRBJ2-7	TRBD1	TRBV30	CAWALRTGPYEQYF	TGTGCCTGGGCCCTTCGGACAGGGCCCTACGAGCAGTACTTC
-	TRBJ1-2	-	TRBV7-9	CASSLEAHYTF	TGTGCCAGCAGCTTAGAAGCCCACTACACCTTC
-	TRBJ1-1	-	TRBV7-2	CASSFPIQSMNTEAFF	TGTGCCAGCAGCTTCCCGATTCAGTCCATGAACACTGAAGCTTTCTTT
-	TRBJ2-7	-	TRBV13	CASKGDGAEQYF	TGTGCCAGCAAAGGAGACGGAGCCGAGCAGTACTTC
once	TRBJ1-3	-	TRBV7-9	CASSLAGNTIYF	TGTGCCAGCAGCTTAGCTGGAAACACCATATATTTT
-	TRBJ2-1	-	TRBV11-2	CASRMGGRVHNEQFF	TGTGCCAGCAGAATGGGGGGAAGGGTCCACAATGAGCAGTTCTTC
once	TRBJ2-7	-	TRBV6-6	CASSYSVTGGEQYF	TGTGCCAGCAGTTACTCGGTCACAGGTGGCGAGCAGTACTTC
once	TRBJ2-7	-	TRBV11-2	CASSIRSGYEQYF	TGTGCCAGCAGCATAAGGTCAGGCTACGAGCAGTACTTC
-	TRBJ2-1	TRBD2	TRBV7-9	CASTSGQRDYNEQFF	TGTGCCAGCACCTCCGGGCAGCGGGACTACAATGAGCAGTTCTTC
-	TRBJ2-7	TRBD1	TRBV4-2	CASSQMKDRSPYEQYF	TGTGCCAGCAGCCAAATGAAGGACAGGTCGCCCTACGAGCAGTACTTC
-	TRBJ1-5	TRBD1	TRBV27	CASSTGTAHQPQHF	TGTGCCAGCAGTACGGGGACAGCACATCAGCCCCAGCATTTT
-	TRBJ1-5	-	TRBV28	CASSYPPFEGEGQPQHF	TGTGCCAGCAGTTACCCGCCGTTTGAGGGGGAAGGTCAGCCCCAGCATTTT